Included here is one T cell receptor (beta chain) sequence, with context. CDR1 and CDR2 from the germline V gene are MNHEY and SMNVEV (reference sequence). The J segment lost 6 bases and the V segment lost 6 bases, leaving 8 bases of the junction unmatched. The CDR3 is made up of 15 amino acids. During its preparation, the TCRbeta library received unique molecular identifiers. One entry per CDR3 protein results from TCRdb running MiXCR on the PCR reads. The sample has 250,000 to 300,000 distinct CDR3 sequences; 9.9% are singletons. The data stem from a study of T-cell reconstitution after alpha-beta-depleted transplantation in children.

The specimen comprised PBMCs from the stem cell graft donor, sampled from the stem cell graft. This chain joins TRBV27 and TRBJ2-2, with 9 bases identical to TRBD1. This sequence was found in a human donor who donated a stem cell graft to a child with SCID. CDR3 in amino acids: CASSLDDRGAGELFF. Here the CDR3 DNA reads TGTGCCAGCAGCCTAGACGACAGGGGGGCCGGGGAGCTGTTTTTT.